This section outlines one T cell receptor beta chain sequence together with its context. What it binds is unknown. After removal of 4 bases from V and 7 bases from J, the junction contained 8 bases not matched to a gene. The CDR3 is made up of 15 amino acids. The germline V gene has CDR1 MNHEY and CDR2 SVGAGI. This sample is drawn from a study of T cells after yellow fever vaccination. The wider study: Low-cell-number fractions underwent preparation using SMART-Seq v4 Ultra Low Input.

A 5'RACE template-switching step, the method used to make TCR cDNA, added a universal primer site and UMIs. TCRdb re-called the 5' RACE reads with MiXCR, one entry per CDR3 protein. The sample comprises 200,000 to 250,000 distinct CDR3 sequences, 6% to 7.5% of which are singletons, and more than 0.8% rests with the top ten. General observations from the study: It was a weaker secondary response, yet one that peaked faster, at day 5 versus 15. Re-detected after boosting: most primary clones, 96% of CD4 and under 90% of CD8.

The sample in question was CD4+ T cells sorted from PBMCs, obtained 15 days after the yellow fever booster vaccination. The TCR was taken from a man aged 30 to 39 who received the YFV17D yellow fever vaccine. The chain employs TRBV6-5 and TRBJ2-3; 10 nucleotides match TRBD2. CDR3 in DNA: TGTGCCAGCAGTTCCGTTTGGACTAGCGGAAATACGCAGTATTTT. Its protein product is CASSSVWTSGNTQYF.